The following is a T cell receptor (beta chain) sequence with its context. The data originate from a study of T cell changes during pregnancy in multiple sclerosis. The germline V gene has CDR1 MDHEN and CDR2 SYDVKM. J gave up 4 bases and V 5 bases, and 0 bases lay outside the gene matches. This CDR3 spans 12 amino acids. Some clones are missing from TCRdb's copy, which holds only in-frame ones; the method was immunoSEQ multiplex PCR. The top ten clones hold approximately 0.15% of a sample with some 80,000 clones, around 94% of them seen once. The source is a female donor with multiple sclerosis, enrolled in a pregnancy study. This specimen consisted of CD4+ T cells from peripheral blood mononuclear cells, obtained after pregnancy. The V gene is TRBV28, the J gene TRBJ2-5, with 8 nucleotides matching TRBD2. CDR3 coding DNA: TGTGCCAGCAGTACTAGCGGAGAGACCCAGTACTTC. Residues: CASSTSGETQYF.